This T cell receptor (beta chain) was documented in a study of blood T cell repertoires in COVID-19 (dated by TCRdb to the early 2020s). Some background on the complete study: Collaborator samples came from the United States, Italy and Spain and covered acute and convalescent phases of COVID-19. A de-identified subject ID, COVID-19 status, age in years and sex were almost always included in the sample metadata. Where HLA class I and class II types were available, the types were taken from metadata supplied by the sample provider, not from assay-based typing. Samples came from the ongoing ImmuneRACE study (first 160 participants) plus 1,254 subjects from 6 global collaborators. The material from the prospective study consisted of cDNA or gDNA derived from T cells, B-cell-depleted T cells, or PBMCs. A freely available public database, intended as a resource for researchers studying the immune response to SARS-CoV-2, is where the repertoires were released. Deeply sampled blood TCRbeta repertoires from subjects exposed to, actively infected with, or recovered from COVID-19 were included in the dataset.

TCRbeta CDR3 regions were amplified from genomic DNA using the immunoSEQ Assay, a bias-controlled multiplex PCR. On the study's bioinformatics: Nucleated cell counts per sample were estimated from amplification of reference gene primers within the assay. To quantify the absolute abundance of each unique TCRbeta CDR3 rearrangement, sequence reads were collapsed and filtered. For each sample, productive Simpson clonality was calculated as the square root of Simpson's diversity index across productive rearrangements. The table was pulled from immuneACCESS by TCRdb, which kept in-frame rearrangements only. Such tables lose some clones; where checked, under half of the loss comes from unresolved V genes, and the rest has no known cause. V, J and clone size were drawn from that table, and D and trimming were deduced from the DNA. The sample profile shows 150,000 to 200,000 clones; 88% of them were found once. Jointly, the top ten make up approximately 9.4% of the sample.

Participants in the prospective study were enrolled through a virtual design, were aged roughly 18 to 90 years, and lived in 24 United States geographic areas. Cohort assignment in the prospective study relied on participant-reported clinical history from a screening survey and a study questionnaire. Recovered participants in ImmuneRACE Cohort 3 were defined as having two consecutive negative NP/OP PCR tests, clearance from a healthcare professional, or resolution of symptoms. In the prospective study, mobile phlebotomists collected whole blood, serum and a nasopharyngeal or oropharyngeal swab from each participant. Additional blood draws and questionnaires over an approximately two-month period could optionally be provided by prospective study participants. Before DNA extraction, prospective study blood samples were shipped either frozen or at room temperature. On the study overall, not on this receptor specifically: The amount of clinical and demographic metadata varied by source and participant and was provided uncurated.

Looking up the germline V gene yields CDR1 SGHAT and CDR2 FQNNGV. Inclusive of the bounding cysteine and phenylalanine, the CDR3 is 11 residues long. The sequence is cut down to CDR3 DNA, 33 bases in frame from base 1. Details on this clone: The target of this receptor is not known. The sample holds no much larger clone one base away, and base qualities are not on file.

Sequencing was performed on PBMCs or T cells enriched from blood (not recorded which). The sequence links TRBV11-2 to TRBJ1-2, with a tentative D gene TRBD1 over 6 matching bases. The clonotype originates from a woman aged 18-35 years who had recovered from COVID-19. CDR3 region: CALRGNYGYTF. The DNA sequence follows: TGTGCGCTCAGGGGAAATTATGGCTACACCTTC.